These T cell receptor beta chains were read from a single sample in a study of cytomegalovirus exposure and HLA in healthy donors. Sequencing used immunoSEQ multiplex PCR; TCRdb keeps in-frame clones, though not all of them. The table has about 240,000 clones, approximately 81% seen once. Source material: PBMCs. The receptors were sampled from a woman aged 55-69 years in good health and CMV-seropositive. CDR3s include the opening cysteine and the closing phenylalanine or tryptophan. The D gene is left open where the match is weak. Size is omitted from some rows. Given values are once, few, many or a class for expanded clones.

clone_size,v_call,d_call,j_call,cdr3_aa
.,TRBV19,TRBD2,TRBJ2-7,CASSISSGRSYEQYF
.,TRBV7-9,TRBD1,TRBJ1-1,CASSWNRGRAEAFF
.,TRBV10-1,TRBD1,TRBJ1-1,CASSDRGKGGTEAFF
.,TRBV30,.,TRBJ2-7,CAWSRMTAKTYEQYF
.,TRBV18,.,TRBJ2-7,CASSLTGTLSYEQYF
once,TRBV9,TRBD2,TRBJ2-1,CASSAGTSSPQEQFF
.,TRBV7-9,TRBD2,TRBJ2-1,CASSLAREGSYNEQFF
.,TRBV5-1,.,TRBJ1-1,CASSGVRNTEAFF
.,TRBV2,.,TRBJ2-5,CASSEKVEQYF
.,TRBV19,TRBD2,TRBJ2-2,CASSIGILAGVSNTGELFF
once,TRBV27,TRBD1,TRBJ1-2,CASSLGQGAPGYTF
.,TRBV5-1,TRBD2,TRBJ2-1,CASSLSSGKLYNEQFF
.,TRBV28,TRBD2,TRBJ2-4,CASSLAGVGENIQYF
.,TRBV13,.,TRBJ2-1,CASSLGDRNNEQFF
once,TRBV28,TRBD1,TRBJ1-1,CASSLVGQSEAFF
.,TRBV18,.,TRBJ2-7,CASSPPATGFYEQYF
once,TRBV27,TRBD1,TRBJ1-6,CASSRDRVNSPLHF
.,TRBV29-1,.,TRBJ1-1,CSVGTAQGRGTEAFF
.,TRBV7-6,TRBD2,TRBJ2-7,CASSARSSGMSYEQYF
.,TRBV29-1,.,TRBJ1-2,CSVEDRVPPGYGYTF
.,TRBV29-1,TRBD1,TRBJ1-3,CSVATGGIGNTIYF
.,TRBV27,TRBD1,TRBJ2-1,CASSPGQGYNEQFF
few,TRBV4-1,TRBD2,TRBJ2-1,CASEGGLGNNEQFF
.,TRBV19,TRBD1,TRBJ1-5,CASSMRGRQPQHF